The text below deals with one TCR beta chain. What it recognizes is unknown. These data belong to a study of response to subunit inactivated influenza vaccine. Study-level points and caveats: After each seasonal influenza vaccination, few new T cells are recruited, the authors suggested.

TCRdb re-analysed the RT-PCR reads in MiXCR, keeping a single row per CDR3 protein. The sample contains approximately 500,000 distinct CDR3 sequences, 12% to 15% of which appear only once. V shed 0 bases and J shed 1 base, with 7 bases lying between them. There are 15 residues in the CDR3. The germline gives CDR1 MNHEY, CDR2 SVGAGI. Source: PBMCs from blood, taken 11 to 12 days after vaccination. This sequence was found in a man aged 45-60 years who received an inactivated influenza vaccine. The chain has TRBV6-5 and TRBJ2-1; D call uncertain. CDR3 amino acids: CASSYSSASYNEQFF. Here the CDR3 DNA reads TGTGCCAGCAGTTACTCGTCCGCATCCTACAATGAGCAGTTCTTC.